Below are 25 T cell receptor beta chains sequenced from a single sample in a study of graft-versus-host responses after intestinal transplantation. Assay: immunoSEQ multiplex PCR; the TCRdb copy retains only in-frame clones and omits some. This table holds approximately 9,000 clones, about 90% found once. The sample consisted of PBMCs, taken 30 to 33 days after intestinal transplant. The source of these receptors is a human patient who received an intestinal transplant, so some T cells may come from the graft donor.

The chain is built from TRBV19 and TRBJ2-2; tentatively, D is TRBD2 (6 bases). Between the trimmed V and J ends, which lost 6 bases and 1 base, there was a span of 9 bases. The CDR3 contains 14 residues. Germline values: CDR1 LNHDA, CDR2 SQIVND (reference sequence). CDR3 nucleotide sequence: TGTGCCAGTAGGCCGGGGGTGAACACCGGGGAGCTGTTTTTT. It specifies CASRPGVNTGELFF.

This clone has a single count. The V gene is TRBV30, the J gene TRBJ2-2; D unresolved. The V end was cut by 0 bases, the J end by 6 bases, with 5 bases between. CDR1 and CDR2 from the germline V gene are GTSNPN and SVGIG (reference sequence). The CDR3 contains 12 residues. For the CDR3, the DNA is TGTGCCTGGAGTGTACAAGCCGGGGAGCTGTTTTTT. Translated: CAWSVQAGELFF.

The chain couples TRBV7-2 to TRBJ2-7; 7 bases are a match to TRBD1. The length of the CDR3 is 15 residues. In germline, CDR1 is SGHTA, CDR2 FQGNSA. The J segment lost 5 bases and the V segment lost 4 bases, leaving 11 bases of the junction unmatched. The CDR3 nucleotides are TGTGCCAGCAGCTCTACAGGGGTGGTTGGAGACGAGCAGTACTTC. Protein: CASSSTGVVGDEQYF.

This chain uses TRBV10-1 with TRBJ2-1; D is perhaps TRBD2 (7 bases). The CDR3 spans 15 residues. Germline-derived CDR1 and CDR2 are WNHNN and SYGVQD (reference sequence). The ends were cut back, 2 bases at V and 4 bases at J, with 12 bases in the middle. The CDR3, as DNA: TGCGCCAGCAGTGAGGTGGGGGGGCCGTACAATGAGCAGTTCTTC. It translates to CASSEVGGPYNEQFF.

V usage is TRBV5-1 and J usage is TRBJ2-3, with TRBD1 identical over 12 bases. The V gene's germline CDR1 is SGHRS and CDR2 YFSETQ. Losses at the gene ends were 4 bases for V and 3 bases for J; bases not matched to a gene: 6. The CDR3 has 16 amino acids. DNA for the CDR3: TGCGCCAGCAGCCCGGGACAGGGGGCTGGGACAGATACGCAGTATTTT. Amino acid sequence: CASSPGQGAGTDTQYF.

The J gene is TRBJ2-1, the V gene TRBV10-3; TRBD2 agrees at 7 bases. Trimming removed 6 bases from V and 5 bases from J; junction bases left unmatched: 7. Germline CDR1 ENHRY, CDR2 SYGVKD. The CDR3 length is 14 residues. CDR3 in DNA: TGTGCCATCAGGAGCGGGACGGATGACAATGAGCAGTTCTTC. This codes for CAIRSGTDDNEQFF.

The chain joins TRBV6-6 to TRBJ1-5; 7 bases fit TRBD1. The V gene's germline CDR1 is MNHNY and CDR2 SVGAGI (reference sequence). V lost 2 bases, J lost 0 bases, and 4 bases stayed unmatched. This CDR3 has 16 residues. CDR3 nucleotide sequence: TGTGCCAGCAGTTACAACAGGGGCTATAGCAATCAGCCCCAGCATTTT. It is translated as CASSYNRGYSNQPQHF.

The rearrangement joins TRBV7-9 to TRBJ1-2; D call uncertain. V shed 1 base and J shed 2 bases, with 2 bases lying between them. This CDR3 region has 12 residues. In germline, CDR1 is SEHNR, CDR2 FQNEAQ (reference sequence). The CDR3 here is CASSLGNYGYTF. The DNA of the CDR3 is TGTGCCAGCAGCTTAGGAAACTATGGCTACACCTTC.

The V and J genes are TRBV10-1 and TRBJ1-6; a weak D match, TRBD1 (6 bases). V was cut by 3 bases and J by 7 bases, with 7 bases left in between. Germline lookup yields CDR1 WNHNN and CDR2 SYGVQD (reference sequence). CDR3 length: 13 amino acids. Written as DNA, the CDR3 is TGCGCCAGCAGTGAAGGGGGGAATTCACCCCTCCACTTT. Translated: CASSEGGNSPLHF.

The chain links TRBV6-5 to TRBJ2-2; D gene unclear. The CDR3 consists of 15 residues. Germline V CDR1 and CDR2: MNHEY, SVGAGI. The V and J ends lost 0 bases and 7 bases respectively, with 12 bases between them. The CDR3 DNA follows: TGTGCCAGCAGTTACTCGATTTCCCTCGGCGGGGAGCTGTTTTTT. Residues: CASSYSISLGGELFF.

The chain links TRBV7-9 to TRBJ2-2, with D hard to call. This CDR3 has 14 residues. V lost 5 bases and J 4 bases, leaving 11 bases between the germline ends. Germline-derived CDR1 and CDR2 are SEHNR and FQNEAQ (reference sequence). This chain's CDR3 is CASSTSQSTGELFF. DNA for the CDR3: TGTGCCAGCAGCACGAGCCAAAGCACCGGGGAGCTGTTTTTT.

This clone occurred a few times. This chain connects TRBV4-2 to TRBJ2-1; D call uncertain. Germline V CDR1 and CDR2: LGHNA, YNFKEQ. V lost 0 bases and J 6 bases, leaving 0 bases between the germline ends. This CDR3 region has 11 residues. This CDR3 reads CASSQDNEQFF. CDR3 bases: TGTGCCAGCAGCCAAGACAATGAGCAGTTCTTC.

The gene calls are TRBV10-2 and TRBJ2-3; possible D gene TRBD2, 5 bases. From germline, CDR1 is WSHSY and CDR2 SAAADI. This CDR3 contains 13 residues. V was cut by 0 bases and J by 5 bases, with 6 bases left in between. CDR3 nucleotides: TGCGCCAGCAGTGAGTCACGGGAAGATACGCAGTATTTT. It yields the protein CASSESREDTQYF.

The rearrangement joins TRBV10-1 to TRBJ2-1, with unresolved D. Germline loops: CDR1 WNHNN, CDR2 SYGVQD (reference sequence). Trimming cost V 6 bases and J 8 bases, with 11 bases left between them. The CDR3 has 12 amino acids. The CDR3 nucleotides are TGCGCCAGCAGCCCCTCGGGCGATGAGCAGTTCTTC. Its protein is CASSPSGDEQFF.

The chain couples TRBV5-5 to TRBJ1-4; D not certain. The V and J ends lost 2 bases and 6 bases respectively, with 8 bases between them. Looked up from germline, CDR1 is SGHKS and CDR2 is YYEKEE (reference sequence). The CDR3 covers 13 residues. In DNA form, the CDR3 reads TGTGCCAGCAGCTTATCCAATGATGAAAAACTGTTTTTT. Amino acids: CASSLSNDEKLFF.

V and J are TRBV9 and TRBJ1-2; D gene ambiguous. Trimming took 0 bases from V and 3 from J, leaving 12 bases between them. Germline V gene sequence: CDR1 SGDLS, CDR2 YYNGEE. The CDR3 has 15 amino acids. CDR3 protein: CASSVATGKHYGYTF. In nucleotides, the CDR3 is TGTGCCAGCAGCGTAGCTACGGGGAAGCACTATGGCTACACCTTC.

This clone occurred once. The V gene is TRBV7-3, the J gene TRBJ2-1; TRBD2 agrees at 7 bases. V shed 5 bases, J shed 14 bases, and the junction held 9 bases outside the gene matches. The CDR3 is 12 amino acids. Per germline, CDR1 SGHTA and CDR2 FQGTGA. The CDR3 reads CASSTLGLGEFF. CDR3 DNA: TGTGCCAGCAGCACCCTCGGACTAGGGGAGTTCTTC.

This sequence joins TRBV6-1 and TRBJ2-3, with 8 bases matching TRBD2. This CDR3 contains 14 residues. The junction had 2 bases not matched to a gene; V was cut back by 2 bases and J by 4 bases. Germline lookup yields CDR1 MNHNS and CDR2 SASEGT. CDR3 coding DNA: TGTGCCAGCAGTGAACCGGGGGGGCCAGATACGCAGTATTTT. Protein sequence: CASSEPGGPDTQYF.

The rearrangement uses TRBV7-9 and TRBJ2-7, with 7 bases identical to TRBD2. The CDR3 totals 19 residues. With 1 base clipped from V and 5 bases from J, the junction kept 20 bases outside the gene matches. The germline gives CDR1 SEHNR, CDR2 FQNEAQ (reference sequence). CDR3 sequence (DNA): TGTGCCAGCAGCTTAGTTCTCCTCCATGCCGGGACTACAATCCACGAGCAGTACTTC. Protein: CASSLVLLHAGTTIHEQYF. The whole variable domain, filled in from reference TRBV7-9 and TRBJ2-7, reads DTGVSQNPRHKITKRGQNVTFRCDPISEHNRLYWYRQTLGQGPEFLTYFQNEAQLEKSRLLSDRFSAERPKGSFSTLEIQRTEQGDSAMYLCASSLVLLHAGTTIHEQYFGPGTRLTVT.

The chain uses TRBV19 and TRBJ1-5; D possibly corresponds to TRBD1 (5 bases). This CDR3 is built from 14 residues. In germline, CDR1 is LNHDA, CDR2 SQIVND (reference sequence). The V end lost 6 bases, the J end lost 7 bases, and 16 bases lay between the germline ends. The CDR3 bases are TGTGCCAGTAGCCTTTACGTGGGGACGCAGCCCCAGCATTTT. Encoded protein: CASSLYVGTQPQHF.

This clone was detected once. The CDR3 region has the DNA TGTGCCAGCTTAAAGACTAGCGGGGGGCTAGGGACCCAGTACTTC. Translating it yields CASLKTSGGLGTQYF. The chain recombines TRBV2 with TRBJ2-5; TRBD2 aligns across 13 bases. Germline loops: CDR1 SNHLY, CDR2 FYNNEI. The CDR3 contains 15 residues. The ends lost 8 bases at V and 7 bases at J; junction bases unmatched: 10.

This clone was found a few times. This chain links TRBV11-2 with TRBJ2-3; no clear D gene. Germline V lookup: CDR1 SGHAT, CDR2 FQNNGV. The V end was cut by 5 bases, the J end by 2 bases, with 14 bases between. The length of the CDR3 is 15 residues. CDR3 coding DNA: TGTGCCAGCAGCCAAATTTTGGGGTCCACAGATACGCAGTATTTT. Protein: CASSQILGSTDTQYF.

This clone was counted once. The chain employs TRBV19 and TRBJ1-5; TRBD1 is a possible D gene (6 bases). Germline assignment: CDR1 LNHDA and CDR2 SQIVND (reference sequence). Between the trimmed V and J ends, which lost 6 bases and 6 bases, there was a span of 18 bases. This CDR3 has 15 amino acids. This chain's CDR3 is CASSGTGIGSQPQHF. CDR3 DNA: TGTGCCAGTAGCGGAACAGGGATCGGGAGTCAGCCCCAGCATTTT. Based on the CDR3 plus reference TRBV19 and TRBJ1-5, the full variable domain is DGGITQSPKYLFRKEGQNVTLSCEQNLNHDAMYWYRQDPGQGLRLIYYSQIVNDFQKGDIAEGYSVSREKKESFPLTVTSAQKNPTAFYLCASSGTGIGSQPQHFGDGTRLSIL.

This clone showed up just a few times. V usage is TRBV10-1 and J usage is TRBJ2-2; D might be TRBD1 (6 bases). The CDR3 spans 15 residues. V gave up 0 bases and J gave up 5 bases, with 10 bases separating them. Germline V gene sequence: CDR1 WNHNN, CDR2 SYGVQD (reference sequence). The CDR3 DNA reads TGCGCCAGCAGTGAGTCGACACAGGGAACCGGGGAGCTGTTTTTT. This codes for CASSESTQGTGELFF.

V gene TRBV7-3 combines with J gene TRBJ1-1; D is possibly TRBD1 (5 bases). V was cut by 5 bases and J by 3 bases, with 13 bases left in between. Germline CDR1 SGHTA, CDR2 FQGTGA. This CDR3 spans 14 amino acids. DNA of the CDR3: TGTGCCAGCAGCCTTACACCGGGGGACACTGAAGCTTTCTTT. Translation: CASSLTPGDTEAFF.